This T cell receptor (beta chain) is drawn from a study of cytomegalovirus exposure and HLA in healthy donors. Whole-study context: The roughly 130 validation repertoires were reported in a later analysis to have been generated on the same platform as the approximately 700 first-cohort repertoires. Findings of the study overall: Listed as cytomegalovirus-associated were 150 to 200 TCR beta chains. Subsequent analysis of the 120 or so validation repertoires found a tendency for first-cohort TCR clusters to co-occur.

Generated by immunoSEQ multiplex PCR, the TCRdb table keeps only in-frame clones and is missing some. The sample yields under 200,000 clones, about nine tenths seen once. Germline V gene data show CDR1 as MNHNS and CDR2 as SASEGT. This CDR3 has 12 residues. The V gene lost 8 bases and the J gene lost 11 bases, with 18 bases spanning the gap. Note on this clone: What it binds is not known.

The sequence was obtained from a young woman in good health and CMV-seropositive. This sequence joins TRBV6-1 and TRBJ1-1; D might be TRBD1 (6 bases). Sequenced material: PBMCs. The CDR3 loop is CASGRDTQAAFF. The CDR3 DNA follows: TGTGCCAGCGGACGGGACACTCAGGCCGCTTTCTTT.